Reported below is one T cell receptor beta chain. What it binds is not known. This CDR3 region has 13 residues. V gave up 4 bases and J gave up 7 bases, with 11 bases separating them. Per the germline V gene, CDR1 is SGHTA and CDR2 is FQGTGA. Sequencing used immunoSEQ multiplex PCR; TCRdb keeps in-frame clones, though not all of them. The sample has 70,000 or so clones, roughly 79% seen once; the top ten hold about 10%. The source of the sample is a study of vaccination effects on CD4 cells after COVID-19. Regarding the study as a whole: The study found marked clonal contraction of infection- and vaccine-induced clones late after vaccination.

Sequencing in the ViraFEST assay came after antigen-specific CD4+ T cells had been expanded with viral peptide pools, which were used to stimulate PBMC. The authors isolated CD4+ T cells after roughly 10 days of culture. In the vaccine recipients, nucleocapsid antibodies were negative and there was no prior SARS-CoV-2 infection. The V and J genes are TRBV7-3 and TRBJ2-1; D possibly corresponds to TRBD1 (5 bases). The sequence derives from a human donor who received a COVID-19 vaccine. Specimen: CD4+ T cells from PBMCs cultured with SARS-CoV-2 spike peptides, collected before COVID-19 vaccination. The CDR3 DNA is TGTGCCAGCAGCTCCTCCCCAGGGAATGAGCAGTTCTTC. This translates into CASSSSPGNEQFF. Filled out from reference TRBV7-3 and TRBJ2-1, the complete variable domain reads GAGVSQTPSNKVTEKGKYVELRCDPISGHTALYWYRQSLGQGPEFLIYFQGTGAADDSGLPNDRFFAVRPEGSVSTLKIQRTERGDSAVYLCASSSSPGNEQFFGPGTRLTVL.